This T cell receptor beta chain was observed in a study of T-cell memory formation after mild COVID-19. General study findings and limits: While clones contracting from day 15 to 85 were balanced between CD4 and CD8, later expanders leaned CD4+. For contracting clones, CD4+ ones sat mainly in CM and EM, CD8+ in EMRA. There were some responding clones in pre-infection memory, which suggested that cross-reactive memory had joined.

The length of the CDR3 is 15 residues. From germline, CDR1 is LNHNV and CDR2 YYDKDF (reference sequence). Trimming cost V 3 bases and J 5 bases; bases outside gene matches: 2. Remarks on this clonotype: What it recognizes is unknown.

Libraries for TCRalpha and TCRbeta carried sample barcodes and unique molecular identifiers via 5'RACE. TCRdb passed the 5' RACE reads through MiXCR, listing each CDR3 protein once. The data contain about 210,000 distinct CDR3 sequences, roughly 27% of them singletons. Material for sequencing was PBMCs or a T cell subset sorted from them (not recorded which). The chain recombines TRBV15 with TRBJ2-3, with 13 bases aligning to TRBD2. The sequence derives from an adult woman who had mild COVID-19 (a few samples of this study predate the infection). Cell type and time point are not known. In DNA, the CDR3 is TGTGCCACCAGCAGGACTAGCGGGGGGCAAGATACGCAGTATTTT. It encodes CATSRTSGGQDTQYF.